The 14 T cell receptor beta chains given below trace back to one sample, sequenced in a study of monozygotic twins with inflammatory bowel disease. TCRdb processed the 5' RACE reads again and assigns one entry to each CDR3 protein, with no DNA. This table lists 350,000 to 500,000 distinct CDR3 sequences. Sequenced sample: blood. Receptor source: a human donor with ulcerative colitis or Crohn's disease, or a healthy co-twin of an affected twin (not recorded which).

The chain carries TRBV20-1 and TRBJ1-1. The CDR3 length is 14 residues. Germline CDR1 is DFQATT and CDR2 is SNEGSKA (reference sequence). The CDR3 region is CSARDSAWNTEAFF.

The V call is TRBV10-3, the J call TRBJ1-4; TCRdb picks TRBD1, but there is no DNA to check that call. Germline V CDR1 and CDR2: ENHRY, SYGVKD. CDR3 length: 16 residues. CDR3 protein: CAISPTRGLSNEKLFF.

The chain links TRBV7-6 to TRBJ2-7; TCRdb returns TRBD1, unconfirmable since there is no DNA. The CDR3 covers 13 residues. Per germline, CDR1 SGHVS and CDR2 FNYEAQ. CDR3 residues: CASSPLAGEGQYF. The whole variable domain, remainder taken from reference TRBV7-6 and TRBJ2-7, is GAGVSQSPRYKVTKRGQDVALRCDPISGHVSLYWYRQALGQGPEFLTYFNYEAQQDKSGLPNDRFSAERPEGSISTLTIQRTEQRDSAMYRCASSPLAGEGQYFGPGTRLTVT.

The rearrangement joins TRBV25-1 to TRBJ2-1. The CDR3 is 15 residues long. CDR1 is MGHDK and CDR2 is SYGVNS in the germline V gene. The CDR3 sequence: CASSEVVGVYDEQFF.

The chain uses TRBV10-3 and TRBJ2-3. Germline V gene lookup returns CDR1 ENHRY and CDR2 SYGVKD. The CDR3 runs 12 residues. CDR3 residues: CATSTSTDTQYF.

CDR3 in amino acids: CASSLEAGWQTQYF. The V gene is TRBV5-1, the J gene TRBJ2-5; the TCRdb call, TRBD2, lacks DNA for checking. Germline V gene data show CDR1 as SGHRS and CDR2 as YFSETQ. The CDR3 has 14 residues.

This rearrangement joins TRBV5-6 to TRBJ2-7; TCRdb's D gene call, TRBD1, goes unchecked for lack of DNA. The germline CDR1 and CDR2 sequences are SGHDT and YYEEEE. The CDR3 has 15 amino acids. The chain's CDR3 is CASSWPGQGHYEQYF.

The rearrangement uses TRBV7-9 and TRBJ2-4; TCRdb picks TRBD1, but there is no DNA to check that call. The CDR3 sequence is 15 residues long. Germline V gives CDR1 SEHNR, CDR2 FQNEAQ (reference sequence). The CDR3 spells CASSLRGEAKNIQYF.

This chain links TRBV7-9 with TRBJ2-5; the TRBD1 assignment by TCRdb is unverifiable without DNA. Germline values: CDR1 SEHNR, CDR2 FQNEAQ (reference sequence). The CDR3 sequence is 15 residues long. CDR3 residues: CASSFRRGAGETQYF.

The chain employs TRBV10-3 and TRBJ2-5; without DNA, the TCRdb call of TRBD1 cannot be checked. CDR1 ENHRY and CDR2 SYGVKD come from the germline V gene. The CDR3 is made up of 15 amino acids. This chain's CDR3 is CAIKPGQAQEETQYF.

The chain combines TRBV20-1 with TRBJ2-4; absent DNA, TCRdb's TRBD2 call cannot be checked. Germline CDR1 and CDR2: DFQATT and SNEGSKA (reference sequence). The CDR3 is 13 residues long. This CDR3 reads CSARTSGSNIQYF.

The chain has TRBV7-2 and TRBJ1-2; the TCRdb call, TRBD1, lacks DNA for checking. The CDR3 contains 15 residues. Germline V gene lookup returns CDR1 SGHTA and CDR2 FQGNSA. CDR3 sequence: CASSSKTQGPGIYTF.

The gene calls are TRBV5-1 and TRBJ2-1; TCRdb proposes TRBD2, but this gene call is untestable without DNA. CDR1 is SGHRS, CDR2 YFSETQ, per germline. The CDR3 has 15 amino acids. The CDR3 protein is CASSFLAGLVDEQFF.

The chain carries TRBV5-1 and TRBJ1-1. From germline, CDR1 is SGHRS and CDR2 YFSETQ. The CDR3 runs to 15 residues. This CDR3 reads CASSLGVRVNTEAFF.